These 13 T cell receptor beta chains were sequenced from one sample in a study of blood T cells in healthy people across ages. It was with a sample-barcoded 5' primer and a J-beta primer mix that a second PCR of about 6 to 12 cycles was run. TCRdb passed the 5' RACE reads through MiXCR, listing each CDR3 protein once. The table includes 1.5 million to 2 million distinct CDR3 sequences, over 25% detected once. Input material: blood. The receptors derive from a woman aged 25 to 39 in good health.

The chain links TRBV20-1 to TRBJ2-4, with D possibly TRBD2 on 5 matching bases. CDR3 length: 14 residues. V was clipped by 3 bases and J by 0 bases, with 9 bases between them. Germline V gives CDR1 DFQATT, CDR2 SNEGSKA (reference sequence). The chain's CDR3 is CSASPGLAKNIQYF. The CDR3 coding sequence is TGCAGTGCTAGCCCCGGACTAGCCAAAAACATTCAGTACTTC.

The J gene is TRBJ1-4, the V gene TRBV5-6, with TRBD1 matching over 8 bases. Germline V gives CDR1 SGHDT, CDR2 YYEEEE. Trimming cost V 2 bases and J 5 bases; bases outside gene matches: 2. The CDR3 has 14 residues. The CDR3 DNA reads as TGTGCCAGCAGCTTACAGGGGGAAAATGAAAAACTGTTTTTT. Its translation is CASSLQGENEKLFF.

This clonotype occurred a few times. CDR3 protein: CASSPIAGEETQYF. The DNA for the CDR3 is TGTGCCAGCAGTCCGATAGCGGGAGAAGAGACCCAGTACTTC. The rearrangement uses TRBV27 and TRBJ2-5, with 9 bases lining up with TRBD2. With 5 bases clipped from V and 3 bases from J, the junction kept 4 bases outside the gene matches. CDR1 and CDR2 from the germline V gene are MNHEY and SMNVEV (reference sequence). The CDR3 is made up of 14 amino acids.

Concerning this clonotype itself: One base away lies a much larger clone, so this may be a sequencing read error. This chain joins TRBV6-5 and TRBJ2-7; D gene unclear. CDR1 is MNHEY and CDR2 is SVGAGI in the germline V gene. The CDR3 spans 13 residues. This chain's CDR3 is CAGSPGEAREQYF. CDR3 DNA: TGTGCCGGCAGTCCAGGCGAAGCCAGGGAGCAGTACTTC.

This sequence joins TRBV12-3 or TRBV12-4 and TRBJ2-3; D remains ambiguous. The V gene lost 3 bases and the J gene lost 3 bases, with 10 bases spanning the gap. This CDR3 contains 14 residues. CDR3 loop: CASSFSYRTDTQYF. The DNA of the CDR3 is TGTGCCAGCAGTTTCTCCTACAGAACAGATACGCAGTATTTT.

The sample holds one count of this clonotype. A much larger clone sits a single nucleotide away, making a read error possible. Written as DNA, the CDR3 is TGTGCCAGCTCACCCGTACTCCCTTCGAGCTCCTACAATGAGCAGTACTTC. Translation gives CASSPVLPSSSYNEQYF. The chain uses TRBV18 and TRBJ2-1; D is undetermined. The DNA end is more similar to TRBJ2-7, so the J call may be wrong. Germline CDR1 reads KGHSH; CDR2 reads LQKENI. This CDR3 spans 17 amino acids.

This clonotype came up many times. This rearrangement joins TRBV28 to TRBJ2-5, with D possibly being TRBD1 (6 bases). CDR1 and CDR2 from the germline V gene are MDHEN and SYDVKM. The V gene lost 5 bases and the J gene lost 5 bases, with 9 bases spanning the gap. The CDR3 is made up of 12 amino acids. This chain's CDR3 is CASSGGLETQYF. CDR3 nucleotide sequence: TGTGCCAGCAGTGGGGGCTTGGAGACCCAGTACTTC. The variable domain in full, with the rest retrieved from reference TRBV28 and TRBJ2-5, is DVKVTQSSRYLVKRTGEKVFLECVQDMDHENMFWYRQDPGLGLRLIYFSYDVKMKEKGDIPEGYSVSREKKERFSLILESASTNQTSMYLCASSGGLETQYFGPGTRLLVL.

This clonotype was observed at least ten times. V and J are TRBV4-3 and TRBJ2-7; 9 bases are a match to TRBD2. Germline CDR1 and CDR2: LGHNA and YSLEER. This CDR3 comprises 16 residues. V lost 2 bases and J lost 2; bases outside the gene matches: 7. The CDR3 DNA is TGCGCCAGCAGCCAATCTTGGGCTAGCGGGACCTACGAGCAGTACTTC. It specifies CASSQSWASGTYEQYF.

This clonotype was counted ten times or more. The V gene is TRBV15, the J gene TRBJ2-1; 11 nucleotides line up with TRBD2. Unmatched junction bases numbered 15, after V lost 8 bases and J lost 9 bases. The germline V gene has CDR1 LNHNV and CDR2 YYDKDF (reference sequence). The CDR3 covers 16 residues. The chain's CDR3 is CATSRLAGGRAPEQFF. The CDR3 DNA is TGTGCCACCTCTAGGCTAGCGGGAGGTCGAGCCCCTGAGCAGTTCTTC.

Many counts were recorded for this clonotype. V usage is TRBV4-1 and J usage is TRBJ2-7; maybe TRBD1 (6 bases). Trimming pared 0 bases from V and 7 bases from J, leaving 16 bases between. Germline CDR1 is MGHRA and CDR2 is YSYEKL. The CDR3 totals 15 residues. CDR3 DNA: TGCGCCAGCAGCCAAGATCCTCAGGGGCCACGGGAGCAGTACTTC. It translates to CASSQDPQGPREQYF.

On this clonotype itself: One end of the junction does not line up with germline, which may come from a read error. The chain carries TRBV7-7 and TRBJ2-1; TRBD1 matches 7 bases. Germline CDR1 SSHAT, CDR2 FNYEAQ (reference sequence). The CDR3 spans 15 residues. This chain's CDR3 is CVSSLSGTANNEQFF. As DNA, the CDR3 is TGTGTCAGCAGCTTATCCGGGACAGCCAACAATGAGCAGTTCTTC.

This clonotype was picked up a small number of times. This chain uses TRBV18 with TRBJ2-3; no reliable D call. CDR1 is KGHSH, CDR2 LQKENI, per germline. V was clipped by 3 bases and J by 1 base, with 11 bases between them. The CDR3 has 15 amino acids. CDR3 nucleotide sequence: TGTGCCAGCTCACCGCCGTATGAGGGCACAGATACGCAGTATTTT. Its translation is CASSPPYEGTDTQYF.

This clonotype was seen only a few times. The chain employs TRBV5-5 and TRBJ1-1; D is possibly TRBD1 (5 bases). The CDR3 runs 17 residues. CDR1 and CDR2 from the germline V gene are SGHKS and YYEKEE (reference sequence). The germline V and J ends were trimmed by 3 bases and 1 base, with 19 bases remaining between them. CDR3 protein: CASSWSQAGRRNTEAFF. The CDR3 bases are TGTGCCAGCAGCTGGAGTCAAGCAGGGCGACGGAACACTGAAGCTTTCTTT. The full variable domain, in which reference TRBV5-5 and TRBJ1-1 provide the parts outside the CDR3, is DAGVTQSPTHLIKTRGQQVTLRCSPISGHKSVSWYQQVLGQGPQFIFQYYEKEERGRGNFPDRFSARQFPNYSSELNVNALLLGDSALYLCASSWSQAGRRNTEAFFGQGTRLTVV.